This T cell receptor (beta chain) was sequenced in a study of blood T cell repertoires in COVID-19. Methods used by the authors: Amplification of reference gene primers was used by the study to estimate nucleated cell counts. Method: immunoSEQ multiplex PCR; TCRdb's copy keeps in-frame clones and lacks some. V, J and clone size are those of that table, while D and trimming were read from the DNA. The sample carries 250,000 to 300,000 clones, nearly 90% recorded once. V lost 1 base to trimming and J lost 1 base, with 8 bases between them. The germline gives CDR1 SGHDT, CDR2 YYEEEE. CDR3 length: 14 amino acids.

The chain links TRBV5-6 to TRBJ1-1; no clear D gene. The sequencing sample was made of PBMCs or T cells enriched from blood (not recorded which). The sequence came from a woman aged 60 to 75 who had recovered from COVID-19. CDR3 sequence reads: CASSLKGGNTEAFF. CDR3 coding DNA: TGTGCCAGCAGCTTGAAGGGAGGGAACACTGAAGCTTTCTTT.